One sample yielded the 31 T cell receptor beta chains listed below, sequenced in a study of CD8 T cells in Susac syndrome. RNA was extracted with the RNeasy kit, and a quantity of about 0.45 to 1 ug was reverse transcribed using random hexamers. TCRdb redid the calling of the immunoSEQ multiplex PCR reads with MiXCR, one entry per CDR3 protein. This table holds 200,000 to 250,000 distinct CDR3 sequences, about 95% found once. The sample comprised CD4+ T cells from PBMCs. Receptors originate from a human donor with multiple sclerosis.

V and J are TRBV14 and TRBJ2-3; TRBD2 matches 8 bases. The CDR3 spans 18 residues. From germline, CDR1 is SGHDN and CDR2 FVKESK. V lost 0 bases, J lost 6 bases, and 14 bases stayed unmatched. CDR3 amino acids: CASSQDVPRGDLRDTQYF. The CDR3 DNA reads TGTGCCAGCAGCCAAGATGTTCCGCGGGGGGACCTTCGTGATACGCAGTATTTT.

The V gene is TRBV6-5, the J gene TRBJ1-2, with 7 bases lining up with TRBD1. Germline trimming cut 6 bases from V and 8 bases from J; bases unmatched to any gene: 12. The CDR3 loop spans 14 amino acids. Germline values: CDR1 MNHEY, CDR2 SVGAGI. CDR3 sequence reads: CASRVPTGRDGYTF. In nucleotides, the CDR3 is TGTGCCAGCAGAGTACCGACAGGGAGAGACGGCTACACCTTC.

The rearrangement links TRBV20-1 to TRBJ2-5; D gene uncertain. The CDR3 runs 11 residues. Germline V gene sequence: CDR1 DFQATT, CDR2 SNEGSKA (reference sequence). Trimming left V 3 bases short and J 5 bases short, with 7 bases between. The CDR3 loop reads CSASVLETQYF. The DNA of the CDR3 is TGCAGTGCTAGTGTCCTGGAGACCCAGTACTTC.

CDR3 sequence: CSAATGVDEQYF. In nucleotides, the CDR3 is TGCAGCGCCGCCACAGGGGTGGACGAGCAGTACTTC. The chain recombines TRBV29-1 with TRBJ2-7; 7 bases map to TRBD1. Germline V gene data show CDR1 as SQVTM and CDR2 as ANQGSEA. J gave up 5 bases and V 7 bases, and 8 bases lay outside the gene matches. The CDR3 runs 12 residues.

CDR3 loop: CASSELGGPYEQYF. As DNA, the CDR3 is TGTGCCAGCAGTGAACTGGGTGGGCCGTACGAGCAGTACTTC. The V and J genes are TRBV2 and TRBJ2-7, with D unclear. Trimming took 2 bases from V and 4 from J, leaving 12 bases between them. From germline, CDR1 is SNHLY and CDR2 FYNNEI. The CDR3 covers 14 residues.

The chain couples TRBV20-1 to TRBJ1-4; TRBD1 might be the D (6 bases). The CDR3 totals 13 residues. Deletions cut 3 bases from V and 6 bases from J, with 11 bases between. CDR1 is DFQATT, CDR2 SNEGSKA, per germline (reference sequence). The CDR3 coding sequence is TGCAGTGCTAGGGAACAGGGCTATGAAAAACTGTTTTTT. This translates into CSAREQGYEKLFF.

This chain links TRBV18 with TRBJ2-7; D might be TRBD2 (7 bases). The CDR3 contains 14 residues. V dropped 1 base and J dropped 5 bases, with 12 bases sitting between them. Looked up from germline, CDR1 is KGHSH and CDR2 is LQKENI. The CDR3 loop reads CASSPQGGDHEQYF. In nucleotides, the CDR3 is TGTGCCAGCTCACCACAGGGGGGGGACCACGAGCAGTACTTC.

This clonotype was counted once. The V gene is TRBV10-3, the J gene TRBJ2-7; 11 positions match TRBD2. Germline assignment: CDR1 ENHRY and CDR2 SYGVKD. With 10 bases clipped from V and 6 bases from J, the junction kept 14 bases outside the gene matches. The CDR3 is 15 residues long. Here the CDR3 DNA reads TGTGCCACCTTCGACTCGGCTAGCGGGGGGACCGAGCAGTACTTC. This sequence encodes CATFDSASGGTEQYF.

The CDR3 reads CSVAGYEQYF. Written as DNA, the CDR3 is TGCAGCGTTGCAGGGTACGAGCAGTACTTC. The V and J genes are TRBV29-1 and TRBJ2-7, with D perhaps TRBD1 (5 bases). The V gene lost 4 bases and the J gene lost 4 bases, with 5 bases spanning the gap. The CDR3 is 10 amino acids. The germline V gene has CDR1 SQVTM and CDR2 ANQGSEA.

This chain joins TRBV7-9 and TRBJ2-3; D possibly corresponds to TRBD1 (7 bases). The CDR3 is made up of 12 amino acids. The germline V gene encodes CDR1 SEHNR and CDR2 FQNEAQ (reference sequence). Trimming took off 5 bases at V and 14 bases at J, with 17 bases between the two ends. The CDR3 protein is CASSPQARDRYF. For the CDR3, the DNA is TGTGCCAGCAGCCCCCAGGCGCGGGACAGGTATTTT. Full variable domain (remainder filled in from reference TRBV7-9 and TRBJ2-3): DTGVSQNPRHKITKRGQNVTFRCDPISEHNRLYWYRQTLGQGPEFLTYFQNEAQLEKSRLLSDRFSAERPKGSFSTLEIQRTEQGDSAMYLCASSPQARDRYFGPGTRLTVL.

CDR3 bases: TGTGCCAGCAGTTTAGCCAGGACGTACGGCTACACCTTC. This gives the protein CASSLARTYGYTF. The rearrangement joins TRBV12-3 or TRBV12-4 to TRBJ1-2; D remains unclear. The length of the CDR3 is 13 residues. The ends were cut back, 0 bases at V and 8 bases at J, with 10 bases in the middle.

The genes are TRBV20-1 and TRBJ2-3; no firm D call. Per the germline V gene, CDR1 is DFQATT and CDR2 is SNEGSKA (reference sequence). The CDR3 has 14 residues. The V and J ends lost 7 bases and 3 bases respectively, with 17 bases between them. The CDR3 nucleotides read TGCAGTGTCCCTCATAGCCGTAGGACAGATACGCAGTATTTT. Protein: CSVPHSRRTDTQYF.

The V gene is TRBV7-8, the J gene TRBJ2-1, with TRBD2 matching over 11 bases. CDR1 is SGHVS, CDR2 FQNEAQ, per germline. Trimming removed 6 bases from V and 15 bases from J; junction bases left unmatched: 13. CDR3 length equals 14 residues. In nucleotides, the CDR3 is TGTGCCAGCAGAGAAGACGGGCTAGCGGGAGGTGGGTTCTTC. Its translation: CASREDGLAGGGFF.

V usage is TRBV15 and J usage is TRBJ2-1; 7 nucleotides match TRBD2. V shed 6 bases and J 4 bases; nucleotides not matched to a gene: 12. The CDR3 has 16 residues. The germline V gene has CDR1 LNHNV and CDR2 YYDKDF (reference sequence). The CDR3 DNA follows: TGTGCCACCAGTTCTCCCCAGAGCGGGAATTACAATGAGCAGTTCTTC. This sequence encodes CATSSPQSGNYNEQFF.

The rearrangement links TRBV30 to TRBJ2-1; 11 nucleotides match TRBD2. V was clipped by 3 bases and J by 6 bases; unmatched bases: 13. Germline V lookup: CDR1 GTSNPN, CDR2 SVGIG (reference sequence). The CDR3 is made up of 17 amino acids. The CDR3 loop is CAWRNGNLAGGGNEQFF. The CDR3 coding sequence is TGTGCCTGGAGGAACGGCAACTTAGCGGGAGGGGGCAATGAGCAGTTCTTC.

The chain recombines TRBV30 with TRBJ2-7, with TRBD2 matching 8 bases. Germline assignment: CDR1 GTSNPN and CDR2 SVGIG (reference sequence). This CDR3 comprises 13 residues. After removal of 2 bases from V and 5 bases from J, the junction contained 5 bases not matched to a gene. The CDR3 loop is CAWSPGLENEQYF. CDR3 sequence (DNA): TGTGCCTGGAGTCCGGGACTAGAAAACGAGCAGTACTTC. Looking up the rest from reference TRBV30 and TRBJ2-7 gives the full variable domain: SQTIHQWPATLVQPVGSPLSLECTVEGTSNPNLYWYRQAAGRGLQLLFYSVGIGQISSEVPQNLSASRPQDRQFILSSKKLLLSDSGFYLCAWSPGLENEQYFGPGTRLTVT.

This chain links TRBV10-3 with TRBJ2-2; 8 nucleotides align to TRBD2. The germline V gene has CDR1 ENHRY and CDR2 SYGVKD. The CDR3 consists of 16 residues. The J segment lost 1 base and the V segment lost 6 bases, leaving 7 bases of the junction unmatched. The CDR3 DNA reads as TGTGCCATCAGCCGGGAGGGGGGAATGAACACCGGGGAGCTGTTTTTT. Encoded protein: CAISREGGMNTGELFF.

The CDR3 nucleotides are TGCAGCGTGTCGACAGGGGCGTTTTACAATGAGCAGTTCTTC. Its protein product is CSVSTGAFYNEQFF. The genes are TRBV29-1 and TRBJ2-1; TRBD1 aligns across 8 bases. The CDR3 sequence is 14 residues long. Germline V gene lookup returns CDR1 SQVTM and CDR2 ANQGSEA. J was trimmed by 4 bases and V by 6 bases; bases with no gene match: 8.

The chain recombines TRBV28 with TRBJ2-1, with 7 bases matching TRBD1. The CDR3 has 17 residues. Germline loops: CDR1 MDHEN, CDR2 SYDVKM. V was clipped by 6 bases and J by 6 bases; unmatched bases: 17. The CDR3 reads CASRPGHRGIGSNEQFF. CDR3 nucleotide sequence: TGTGCCAGCAGACCTGGCCACAGGGGAATTGGGAGCAATGAGCAGTTCTTC.

This clonotype was recorded only once. This chain connects TRBV4-1 to TRBJ1-1, with D possibly being TRBD1 (5 bases). The length of the CDR3 is 15 residues. Germline loops: CDR1 MGHRA, CDR2 YSYEKL. The V gene lost 4 bases and the J gene lost 1 base, with 13 bases spanning the gap. The CDR3 DNA reads as TGCGCCAGCAGCCGGATTGGGGGACCGAACACTGAAGCTTTCTTT. Protein: CASSRIGGPNTEAFF.

The chain joins TRBV7-8 to TRBJ1-6, with TRBD1 as a possible D gene (6 bases). The CDR3 sequence is 15 residues long. CDR1 is SGHVS, CDR2 FQNEAQ, per germline. V was trimmed by 5 bases and J by 8 bases, leaving 16 bases between them. The CDR3 reads CASSPTRGGYSPLHF. CDR3 bases: TGTGCCAGCAGCCCGACCCGGGGGGGCTATTCACCCCTCCACTTT.

The chain joins TRBV27 to TRBJ2-1, with TRBD2 identical over 9 bases. The CDR3 sequence is 15 residues long. CDR1 and CDR2 (germline): MNHEY, SMNVEV (reference sequence). V was clipped by 6 bases and J by 6 bases; unmatched bases: 9. CDR3 bases: TGTGCCAGCAGGCCTGAGCGGGGGGCGATCAATGAGCAGTTCTTC. This gives the protein CASRPERGAINEQFF.

J is TRBJ2-7 and V is TRBV5-1, with 8 bases lining up with TRBD2. The CDR3 is 16 amino acids. V was pared by 0 bases and J by 1 base, with 6 bases of the junction left unmatched. Germline CDR1 reads SGHRS; CDR2 reads YFSETQ. In DNA, the CDR3 is TGCGCCAGCAGCTTGGAAGGGAGCGGGAGTTCCTACGAGCAGTACTTC. This encodes CASSLEGSGSSYEQYF.

The V and J genes are TRBV29-1 and TRBJ2-1; TRBD1 might be the D (6 bases). Trimming stripped 7 bases from V and 15 bases from J, with 22 bases between. Germline CDR1 is SQVTM and CDR2 is ANQGSEA. This CDR3 comprises 12 residues. The CDR3, as DNA: TGCAGCGCGGTTACTCAGGGGTGGAAGCTGTTCTTC. It is translated as CSAVTQGWKLFF.

The V gene is TRBV5-6, the J gene TRBJ2-7; D may be TRBD2 (6 bases). Trimming removed 5 bases from V and 5 bases from J, with 11 bases in between. This CDR3 contains 12 residues. Germline V gene data show CDR1 as SGHDT and CDR2 as YYEEEE. CDR3 protein: CASSYGSHEQYF. The CDR3 DNA reads TGTGCCAGCAGTTACGGGAGTCACGAGCAGTACTTC.

This clonotype was detected only once. The chain recombines TRBV19 with TRBJ1-1; D ambiguous. The germline gives CDR1 LNHDA, CDR2 SQIVND (reference sequence). The CDR3 is 12 residues long. V was shortened by 6 bases and J by 6 bases, with 11 bases between the two germline ends. The CDR3 region is CASSGKGSEAFF. The CDR3 nucleotides read TGTGCCAGTAGCGGGAAGGGCTCTGAAGCTTTCTTT.

This sequence joins TRBV11-2 and TRBJ2-1, with unresolved D. Trimming left V 7 bases short and J 8 bases short, with 12 bases between. The germline gives CDR1 SGHAT, CDR2 FQNNGV. The CDR3 spans 12 residues. CDR3 coding DNA: TGTGCCAGCACCCACTCCGGCCATGAGCAGTTCTTC. Its protein is CASTHSGHEQFF.

The chain couples TRBV5-4 to TRBJ2-3; 8 bases line up with TRBD1. CDR1 and CDR2 from the germline V gene are SGHNT and YYREEE (reference sequence). V trimming: 5 bases; J trimming: 6 bases; junction bases outside the gene matches: 17. The CDR3 totals 17 residues. The CDR3, as DNA: TGTGCCAGCAGAGCACCCCCAGGGGGACAGGTCTCGGATACGCAGTATTTT. The encoded protein is CASRAPPGGQVSDTQYF.

J is TRBJ2-1 and V is TRBV4-2; 14 nucleotides line up with TRBD2. Per the germline V gene, CDR1 is LGHNA and CDR2 is YNFKEQ. Unmatched junction bases numbered 3, after V lost 3 bases and J lost 8 bases. The CDR3 runs 15 residues. The CDR3 reads CASSQGLAGADEQFF. For the CDR3, the DNA is TGTGCCAGCAGCCAGGGACTAGCGGGGGCGGATGAGCAGTTCTTC.

This chain joins TRBV28 and TRBJ2-5, with D maybe TRBD2 (7 bases). The CDR3 has 15 amino acids. The V and J ends lost 10 bases and 5 bases respectively, with 23 bases between them. Germline V gives CDR1 MDHEN, CDR2 SYDVKM. CDR3 residues: CATSPGGGRRETQYF. The DNA for the CDR3 is TGTGCCACCTCCCCCGGCGGGGGCCGCCGGGAGACCCAGTACTTC.

This chain connects TRBV19 to TRBJ2-7; 8 bases are a match to TRBD1. Germline V gene sequence: CDR1 LNHDA, CDR2 SQIVND (reference sequence). The CDR3 spans 14 residues. Trimming cost V 4 bases and J 2 bases; bases outside gene matches: 4. The CDR3 bases are TGTGCCAGTAGTACCTACAGGGGGACCTACGAGCAGTACTTC. Translated, it gives CASSTYRGTYEQYF. The entire variable domain, with the rest obtained from reference TRBV19 and TRBJ2-7, is as follows: DGGITQSPKYLFRKEGQNVTLSCEQNLNHDAMYWYRQDPGQGLRLIYYSQIVNDFQKGDIAEGYSVSREKKESFPLTVTSAQKNPTAFYLCASSTYRGTYEQYFGPGTRLTVT.